The 21 T cell receptor beta chains presented below share a single source sample, sequenced in a study of T cell changes during pregnancy in multiple sclerosis. Assay: immunoSEQ multiplex PCR; the TCRdb copy retains only in-frame clones and omits some. This table holds fewer than 60,000 clones, 90% found once. The sequences come from peripheral blood, collected in the third trimester of pregnancy. Receptors were obtained from a female donor in good health, enrolled as a control in a pregnancy study.

The rearrangement uses TRBV7-9 and TRBJ2-3; TRBD2 matches 7 bases. The V segment lost 8 bases and the J segment 2 bases; nucleotides outside the gene matches: 7. This CDR3 is 14 amino acids long. Germline values: CDR1 SEHNR, CDR2 FQNEAQ (reference sequence). The CDR3 sequence is CASAAGVNTDTQYF. CDR3 sequence (DNA): TGTGCCAGCGCGGCGGGAGTGAACACAGATACGCAGTATTTT.

The chain uses TRBV11-2 and TRBJ2-1, with no clear D. V was pared by 1 base and J by 4 bases, with 8 bases between. The CDR3 length is 14 residues. In germline, CDR1 is SGHAT, CDR2 FQNNGV. CDR3 loop: CASSLGLGYNEQFF. Written as DNA, the CDR3 is TGTGCCAGCAGCTTAGGCCTCGGGTACAATGAGCAGTTCTTC.

This rearrangement joins TRBV7-2 to TRBJ1-6, with D possibly being TRBD1 (5 bases). CDR1 and CDR2 from the germline V gene are SGHTA and FQGNSA. Trimming removed 5 bases at V and 0 bases at J, with 14 bases between. The CDR3 is made up of 17 amino acids. In DNA, the CDR3 is TGTGCCAGCAGCAGGGGTGGGCGGAGCTCCTATAATTCACCCCTCCACTTT. Translating gives CASSRGGRSSYNSPLHF.

This chain connects TRBV5-4 to TRBJ1-6; possibly TRBD1 for D (6 bases). The V end was cut by 2 bases, the J end by 10 bases, with 19 bases between. CDR3 size: 16 residues. Germline lookup yields CDR1 SGHNT and CDR2 YYREEE (reference sequence). The CDR3 nucleotides read TGTGCCAGCAGCTTCGCCGGGGGGCTCGGAGGATCACCCCTCCACTTT. It is translated as CASSFAGGLGGSPLHF.

This clone was observed once. CDR3 loop: CASSSSGVENYGYTF. The DNA for the CDR3 is TGTGCCAGCAGCTCGTCAGGGGTGGAGAACTATGGCTACACCTTC. The rearrangement joins TRBV7-9 to TRBJ1-2; D may be TRBD1 (6 bases). In germline, CDR1 is SEHNR, CDR2 FQNEAQ (reference sequence). The CDR3 is 15 residues long. Trimming removed 4 bases from V and 2 bases from J, with 14 bases in between.

The CDR3: CASRMTGVGELFF. CDR3 sequence (DNA): TGTGCCAGCAGAATGACAGGGGTCGGGGAGCTGTTTTTT. The chain is built from TRBV6-1 and TRBJ2-2, with TRBD1 identical over 8 bases. J gave up 7 bases and V 6 bases, and 4 bases lay outside the gene matches. CDR3 length: 13 amino acids. CDR1 and CDR2 (germline): MNHNS, SASEGT.

The chain has TRBV5-1 and TRBJ2-5, with TRBD1 matching over 9 bases. TRBJ2-7 explains the end of the DNA better; the J call may be wrong. This CDR3 is built from 16 residues. Per the germline V gene, CDR1 is SGHRS and CDR2 is YFSETQ. CDR3 region: CASRPRDRAINYEQYF. The CDR3 DNA reads as TGCGCCAGCAGACCCCGGGACAGGGCCATTAACTACGAGCAGTACTTC.

This sequence joins TRBV30 and TRBJ1-2; no reliable D call. The CDR3 covers 13 residues. Between the trimmed V and J ends, which lost 1 base and 1 base, there was a span of 7 bases. The germline gives CDR1 GTSNPN, CDR2 SVGIG (reference sequence). CDR3 bases: TGTGCCTGGAGTGCGACACTTAACTATGGCTACACCTTC. This codes for CAWSATLNYGYTF.

The gene calls are TRBV12-5 and TRBJ1-2, with TRBD1 matching over 7 bases. The CDR3 consists of 15 residues. Germline CDR1 and CDR2: LGHNT and FRNRAP. Germline trimming cut 1 base from V and 3 bases from J; bases unmatched to any gene: 5. CDR3 residues: CASGLDAGQYYGYTF. CDR3 in DNA: TGTGCTAGTGGTTTGGACGCGGGACAGTACTATGGCTACACCTTC.

V is TRBV18 and J is TRBJ2-3, with 9 bases matching TRBD2. V shed 7 bases, J shed 1 base, and the junction held 3 bases outside the gene matches. This CDR3 has 14 residues. Looked up from germline, CDR1 is KGHSH and CDR2 is LQKENI. The CDR3 DNA reads TGTGCCAGCTTACGGACTAGCGGCACAGATACGCAGTATTTT. Translated: CASLRTSGTDTQYF.

The chain is built from TRBV7-9 and TRBJ2-1; 7 bases align to TRBD2. The CDR3 sequence is 15 residues long. CDR1 and CDR2 (germline): SEHNR, FQNEAQ (reference sequence). Unmatched junction bases numbered 4, after V lost 5 bases and J lost 0 bases. CDR3 coding DNA: TGTGCCAGCAGCCCTAGCGGAAGCTCCTACAATGAGCAGTTCTTC. Translated, it gives CASSPSGSSYNEQFF.

In the case of this clone: The sample has other DNA sequences that encode this CDR3 too. The chain couples TRBV5-1 to TRBJ2-1; weak D call: TRBD2 (5 bases). The germline V gene has CDR1 SGHRS and CDR2 YFSETQ. The germline V and J ends were trimmed by 3 bases and 0 bases, with 13 bases remaining between them. There are 16 residues in the CDR3. CDR3 loop: CASSSRGSSSYNEQFF. The CDR3 coding sequence is TGCGCCAGCAGCTCCCGGGGAAGTAGCTCCTACAATGAGCAGTTCTTC.

This clone showed up just a few times. The gene calls are TRBV29-1 and TRBJ1-1; D is perhaps TRBD1 (6 bases). V shed 8 bases and J shed 5 bases, with 15 bases lying between them. Germline V CDR1 and CDR2: SQVTM, ANQGSEA. This CDR3 has 12 residues. CDR3 in amino acids: CSFQQGTTEAFF. The CDR3 bases are TGCAGCTTCCAGCAGGGGACGACTGAAGCTTTCTTT. Full variable domain (remainder filled in from reference TRBV29-1 and TRBJ1-1): SAVISQKPSRDICQRGTSLTIQCQVDSQVTMMFWYRQQPGQSLTLIATANQGSEATYESGFVIDKFPISRPNLTFSTLTVSNMSPEDSSIYLCSFQQGTTEAFFGQGTRLTVV.

In this sample, this clone turned up a few times. The genes are TRBV6-5 and TRBJ1-1; D not resolved. The CDR3 loop spans 12 amino acids. V shed 7 bases and J shed 1 base, with 7 bases lying between them. The germline V gene encodes CDR1 MNHEY and CDR2 SVGAGI. The CDR3 coding sequence is TGTGCCAGCATTCGGGGGAACACTGAAGCTTTCTTT. It encodes CASIRGNTEAFF.

The J gene is TRBJ1-2, the V gene TRBV2; 7 bases line up with TRBD1. This CDR3 has 15 residues. Per germline, CDR1 SNHLY and CDR2 FYNNEI. The J segment lost 0 bases and the V segment lost 1 base, leaving 2 bases of the junction unmatched. The CDR3: CASSEEGTANYGYTF. DNA for the CDR3: TGTGCCAGCAGTGAAGAGGGGACAGCTAACTATGGCTACACCTTC. The full variable domain, its missing parts supplied by reference TRBV2 and TRBJ1-2, is EPEVTQTPSHQVTQMGQEVILRCVPISNHLYFYWYRQILGQKVEFLVSFYNNEISEKSEIFDDQFSVERPDGSNFTLKIRSTKLEDSAMYFCASSEEGTANYGYTFGSGTRLTVV.

The chain's CDR3 is CASSHSKGLPGELFF. The CDR3 bases are TGTGCCAGCAGCCATTCAAAGGGGTTGCCCGGGGAGCTGTTTTTT. J is TRBJ2-2 and V is TRBV14, with D perhaps matching TRBD1 (5 bases). Germline assignment: CDR1 SGHDN and CDR2 FVKESK. V dropped 3 bases and J dropped 6 bases, with 14 bases sitting between them. CDR3 length: 15 residues.

This clone was seen once. The chain joins TRBV9 to TRBJ1-2; the D gene is possibly TRBD1 (6 bases). The CDR3 is made up of 14 amino acids. The V and J ends lost 0 bases and 8 bases respectively, with 14 bases between them. Per germline, CDR1 SGDLS and CDR2 YYNGEE. The CDR3 region has the DNA TGTGCCAGCAGCGTAGCTCCAGGGGCCAGCGGCTACACCTTC. Its protein product is CASSVAPGASGYTF. Filled out from reference TRBV9 and TRBJ1-2, the complete variable domain reads DSGVTQTPKHLITATGQRVTLRCSPRSGDLSVYWYQQSLDQGLQFLIQYYNGEERAKGNILERFSAQQFPDLHSELNLSSLELGDSALYFCASSVAPGASGYTFGSGTRLTVV.

This rearrangement joins TRBV25-1 to TRBJ2-1, with 8 bases fitting TRBD2. This CDR3 has 15 residues. The V segment lost 6 bases and the J segment 1 base; nucleotides outside the gene matches: 5. Germline V gene data show CDR1 as MGHDK and CDR2 as SYGVNS. Written as DNA, the CDR3 is TGTGCCAGCAGATCCGGCGGGAGGTCCTACAATGAGCAGTTCTTC. It yields the protein CASRSGGRSYNEQFF.

J is TRBJ2-3 and V is TRBV5-1; TRBD2 aligns across 9 bases. CDR3 length: 14 amino acids. Germline assignment: CDR1 SGHRS and CDR2 YFSETQ. Trimming took 4 bases from V and 6 from J; bases not matched to a gene: 6. The CDR3 DNA reads TGCGCCAGCAGCAGAGCGGGGGGCGTGGATACGCAGTATTTT. It codes for CASSRAGGVDTQYF.

The chain is built from TRBV4-2 and TRBJ2-3; TRBD2 matches 9 bases. This CDR3 comprises 18 residues. The germline V gene encodes CDR1 LGHNA and CDR2 YNFKEQ. Trimming at V came to 0 bases and at J to 7 bases, leaving 14 bases not matched to a gene. The CDR3 DNA reads TGTGCCAGCAGCCAAGATAAAAGTGTGCGGGAGGGTGGATATACGCAGTATTTT. This translates into CASSQDKSVREGGYTQYF.

This clone was counted between two and nine times. The genes are TRBV10-3 and TRBJ1-1, with 8 positions matching TRBD1. V lost 5 bases, J lost 4 bases, and 3 bases stayed unmatched. CDR1 and CDR2 from the germline V gene are ENHRY and SYGVKD. The CDR3 spans 13 residues. The CDR3 loop reads CAISITGGTEAFF. The DNA for the CDR3 is TGTGCCATCAGTATAACAGGGGGCACTGAAGCTTTCTTT.